These 2 T cell receptor beta chains originate from one sample sequenced in a study of blood T cell repertoires in COVID-19. Clones were sequenced by immunoSEQ multiplex PCR, and TCRdb holds only the in-frame ones, with some missing. Of over 90,000 clones detected, 84% appear once; the ten largest clones hold 10% to 15%. Sequencing was carried out using peripheral blood. These receptors all come from a human donor in a cohort sampled during active or convalescent COVID-19.

V usage is TRBV10-1 and J usage is TRBJ1-5; D is ambiguous. The CDR3 has 13 residues. Trimming stripped 9 bases from V and 5 bases from J, with 14 bases between. Per the germline V gene, CDR1 is WNHNN and CDR2 is SYGVQD (reference sequence). The CDR3 protein is CASSAGSYQPQHF. Here the CDR3 DNA reads TGCGCCAGTTCGGCAGGATCTTATCAGCCCCAGCATTTT.

CDR3 loop: CARATGSTDTQYF. CDR3 DNA: TGTGCCAGAGCGACAGGTAGCACAGATACGCAGTATTTT. The J gene is TRBJ2-3, the V gene TRBV5-6; D perhaps matches TRBD1 (6 bases). Germline V lookup: CDR1 SGHDT, CDR2 YYEEEE. V shed 8 bases and J shed 0 bases, with 10 bases lying between them. This CDR3 is 13 amino acids long.